The T cell receptor delta chain under discussion was sequenced for a study of Vδ1+ human thymocytes. Notes on the study in general: Highly polyclonal TRG and TRD repertoires with Gaussian CDR3 length distributions appeared in thymus. Despite high sort purity, roughly 19% of thymic T cell receptor delta sequences were Vdelta2.

Extracted RNA was reverse transcribed into cDNA. Pooled V-gene forward primers with one constant-region reverse primer generated the CDR3 amplicons by multiplex PCR. TCRdb re-called the multiplex PCR reads using CATT. The repertoire holds tens of thousands of delta-chain clones, with approximately 8.8% as singletons. On this clone: Antigen: not known.

Germline V gene sequence: CDR1 TSWWSYY, CDR2 QGS. The CDR3 runs 19 residues. Trimming removed 1 base from V and 8 bases from J; junction bases left unmatched: 17. This receptor was obtained from a child less than two years old who had congenital heart surgery. The sample consisted of Vdelta1+ gamma-delta thymocytes from the thymus. Subset meaning: FACS-sorted CD3+ TCRalphabeta- TCRVdelta1+ TCRVdelta2- thymocytes. The V and J genes are TRDV1 and TRDJ1; 12 nucleotides match TRDD3. The DNA of the CDR3 is TGTGCTCTTGGGGAACCTCTTCCTTCTCTCTGGGGGATACGCGAAAAACTCATCTTT. Translation: CALGEPLPSLWGIREKLIF.